This T cell receptor (beta chain) appears in the sequencing data of a study of Siglec-9 on CD8 T cells in melanoma. Libraries were prepared by immunoSEQ multiplex PCR; TCRdb keeps only in-frame clonotypes and omits some of them. The data contain over 30,000 clones, 80% to 85% of them singletons. The CDR3 runs 16 residues. The V gene lost 1 base and the J gene lost 4 bases, with 16 bases spanning the gap. Looked up from germline, CDR1 is SNHLY and CDR2 is FYNNEI. V gene TRBV2 combines with J gene TRBJ1-1; a weak D match, TRBD1 (6 bases). Sequenced: Siglec-9- CD8+ T cells sorted from blood. This TCR came from a human donor in good health. The CDR3: CASSEGTARAATEAFF. CDR3 in DNA: TGTGCCAGCAGTGAAGGGACAGCGCGGGCGGCCACTGAAGCTTTCTTT.